Following are 9 T cell receptor beta chains from one sample sequenced in a study of cytotoxic CD8 clonotypes in ibrutinib-treated CLL. Generated by immunoSEQ multiplex PCR, the TCRdb table keeps only in-frame clones and is missing some. The sample consists of about 250,000 clones, 70% of them appearing once. The material was PBMCs, obtained after 24 months of ibrutinib treatment. Receptors were obtained from a human donor with chronic lymphocytic leukemia.

The chain uses TRBV7-2 and TRBJ2-3; 7 bases are a match to TRBD2. After removal of 3 bases from V and 3 bases from J, the junction contained 12 bases not matched to a gene. CDR3 length: 17 residues. CDR1 and CDR2 (germline): SGHTA, FQGNSA. CDR3 residues: CASSFPLAGVRTDTQYF. The CDR3, as DNA: TGTGCCAGCAGCTTCCCCCTTGCGGGAGTGAGGACAGATACGCAGTATTTT. The variable domain in full, with the rest retrieved from reference TRBV7-2 and TRBJ2-3, is GAGVSQSPSNKVTEKGKDVELRCDPISGHTALYWYRQSLGQGLEFLIYFQGNSAPDKSGLPSDRFSAERTGGSVSTLTIQRTQQEDSAVYLCASSFPLAGVRTDTQYFGPGTRLTVL.

This rearrangement joins TRBV30 to TRBJ2-2; possibly TRBD2 for D (5 bases). This CDR3 contains 13 residues. CDR1 and CDR2 from the germline V gene are GTSNPN and SVGIG (reference sequence). Trimming cost V 0 bases and J 6 bases, with 8 bases left between them. Here the CDR3 DNA reads TGTGCCTGGAGTGTAGCGGAGCCCGGGGAGCTGTTTTTT. Translation: CAWSVAEPGELFF.

The V call is TRBV28, the J call TRBJ2-7; 8 bases fit TRBD2. This CDR3 contains 12 residues. Trimming removed 9 bases from V and 2 bases from J; junction bases left unmatched: 3. Germline V lookup: CDR1 MDHEN, CDR2 SYDVKM. The chain's CDR3 is CASRAGAYEQYF. The DNA of the CDR3 is TGTGCCAGTCGAGCGGGAGCCTACGAGCAGTACTTC.

The chain employs TRBV10-3 and TRBJ2-1; 8 bases map to TRBD2. In germline, CDR1 is ENHRY, CDR2 SYGVKD. J was trimmed by 7 bases and V by 10 bases; bases with no gene match: 9. This CDR3 spans 13 amino acids. CDR3 in DNA: TGTGCCAGCCATGCGGGAGGTTCTAATGAGCAGTTCTTC. It translates to CASHAGGSNEQFF.

This clone occurred once. V and J are TRBV15 and TRBJ2-7; the match to TRBD1 covers 9 bases. V shed 4 bases, J shed 4 bases, and the junction held 11 bases outside the gene matches. The germline gives CDR1 LNHNV, CDR2 YYDKDF (reference sequence). The CDR3 runs 16 residues. CDR3 protein: CATSTYPTGGGYEQYF. In nucleotides, the CDR3 is TGTGCCACCAGCACGTACCCGACAGGGGGAGGTTACGAGCAGTACTTC. Supplemented by reference TRBV15 and TRBJ2-7, the full variable domain reads DAMVIQNPRYQVTQFGKPVTLSCSQTLNHNVMYWYQQKSSQAPKLLFHYYDKDFNNEADTPDNFQSRRPNTSFCFLDIRSPGLGDTAMYLCATSTYPTGGGYEQYFGPGTRLTVT.

J is TRBJ1-1 and V is TRBV19; tentatively, D is TRBD1 (6 bases). V lost 6 bases and J 3 bases, leaving 17 bases between the germline ends. CDR1 is LNHDA and CDR2 is SQIVND in the germline V gene (reference sequence). This CDR3 region has 15 residues. CDR3 coding DNA: TGTGCCAGTAGGGCGGGGGGCCTAGGTGACACTGAAGCTTTCTTT. It translates to CASRAGGLGDTEAFF.

The chain links TRBV7-3 to TRBJ2-3; no definite D call. Germline CDR1 is SGHTA and CDR2 is FQGTGA. Trimming took 5 bases from V and 0 from J, leaving 12 bases between them. This CDR3 is built from 15 residues. CDR3 sequence (DNA): TGTGCCAGCAGCAAAGGCCGGCAAAGCACAGATACGCAGTATTTT. Protein sequence: CASSKGRQSTDTQYF.

This chain joins TRBV7-3 and TRBJ2-1, with TRBD2 identical over 12 bases. This CDR3 contains 14 residues. Germline V CDR1 and CDR2: SGHTA, FQGTGA. V shed 5 bases, J shed 10 bases, and the junction held 6 bases outside the gene matches. The CDR3 region is CASSLTSGSGEQFF. CDR3 coding DNA: TGTGCCAGCAGCCTGACTAGCGGGAGCGGAGAGCAGTTCTTC.

J is TRBJ2-1 and V is TRBV28; TRBD2 matches at 9 bases. Germline V gene lookup returns CDR1 MDHEN and CDR2 SYDVKM. Trimming took 6 bases from V and 5 from J; bases not matched to a gene: 2. This CDR3 has 13 residues. The CDR3 loop reads CASRGLANNEQFF. The CDR3 DNA follows: TGTGCCAGCAGGGGACTAGCAAACAATGAGCAGTTCTTC.